What follows is one TCR beta chain and its context. Its antigen remains unidentified. No base quality values were provided; no much bigger clone lies one nucleotide off. The cohort was made up of around 720 healthy bone marrow donors. At the time of sampling, every cohort member was nominally healthy, though immune exposures that went unrecorded were likely present. The donor tested CMV seronegative and was one of the 352 seronegative cohort members. A peripheral blood sample was provided by each donor, and peripheral blood mononuclear cells were used for TCR beta sequencing. The Qiagen DNeasy Blood Extraction Kit was used to extract genomic DNA from the blood cell samples. CDR1 and CDR2 were assigned from the germline V gene (reference sequence) as SEHNR and FQNEAQ. Trimmed from V: 4 bases; trimmed from J: 0 bases; junction bases lacking a gene match: 2. The CDR3 covers 14 residues, taking in both the cysteine and the phenylalanine. The only DNA kept is the CDR3, 42 bases in frame from the first base.

This sample is part of a study of cytomegalovirus exposure and HLA in healthy donors (dated by TCRdb to between 2016 and 2019). Context from the whole study: According to an earlier analysis of several hundred of the donors, about 180 million T cells yielded 117 million unique TCR beta sequences and 276 Gb of sequence data. The genetic ancestry cluster associated with self-reported Caucasian donors included about 84% of the roughly 390 genotyped donors. In an earlier analysis of 550 to 700 of the donors, high-throughput TCR beta sequencing was used to judge whether each TCR beta V gene segment behaved as functional or pseudogenic. A later genetic analysis used genome-wide SNP genotypes for about 65% of the roughly 700 donors, treating that subset as a discovery cohort. Using immunosequencing, the study profiled T cell repertoires from 666 subjects and related those repertoires to cytomegalovirus serostatus. Donor age, sex, ethnicity and CMV serostatus were compiled together with the repertoire data. A few DR-DQ haplotypes were treated as single units for association and clustering because of strong linkage in the cohort. All discovery cohort repertoires had been generated on a single sequencing platform. In the later analysis, no new phenotypic data were used to find candidate immune exposures; instead, reliance was placed on TCR beta sequences and their occurrence across donors. An early release that covered more than 550 HLA-typed donors contained 300 to 350 gigabases of sequencing data and tens of millions of unique TCR sequences. A later analysis re-analyzed previously published TCR beta repertoires from 650 to 800 donors and added high-resolution HLA genotyping to study TCR occurrence patterns. To predict cytomegalovirus infection status, the study brought together high-throughput TCR immunosequencing, statistical association of individual TCRs with disease status, and machine learning. The study aimed to test whether signatures of past pathogen exposure could be identified by cataloging public T cell receptors. Class I and class II HLA loci were covered by the typing at four-digit resolution. Typing coverage varied by locus: about 620-640 donors for A, B, C, DRB1 and DQB1; about 520 for DQA1; 606 for DPA1; around 490 for DPB1. In addition to the first cohort of 666 subjects, a separate validation cohort of approximately 110 different subjects was used. Among a few hundred genotyped donors of the cohort, an average of around 240,000 unique TCR beta nucleotide sequences were sequenced per donor, about a sixth of them non-productive.

Libraries were prepared through the immunoSEQ multiplex PCR assay. For the multiplex PCR, a mixture combining 60 forward primers for TCR Vbeta segments and 13 reverse primers for TCR Jbeta segments was used. Amplification of the CDR3 region of rearranged TCR beta genes was performed with a multiplex PCR assay on genomic DNA. On the Illumina HiSeq System, the amplified TCR beta libraries were sequenced as 87-base-pair reads. The authors processed their data as follows. A later analysis counted 75 million to 100 million unique TCR beta chains across the 700 or so repertoires, and 9 million to 14 million of these chains were shared by at least two donors. To remove PCR and sequencing errors, raw reads were error-corrected and collapsed into unique sequences using a nearest-neighbor algorithm that merged closely related sequences. V, D and J gene segments were assigned by aligning CDR3 sequences to IMGT reference sequences. Each retained sequence needed at least a six-nucleotide match to both a V gene segment and a J gene segment. Rearrangements were called productive when the CDR3 lacked stop codons and stayed in frame with V and J; all others were non-productive. CDR3 was defined according to IMGT convention as the region running from the second conserved V-encoded cysteine to the conserved J-encoded phenylalanine. Sequences without an unambiguous match to a single V gene segment were excluded from the earlier analysis of almost 600 of the donors. In an earlier analysis of several hundred of the donors, a V segment was called functional when productive rearrangements were above 56.7%, and segregating when the standard deviation between donors exceeded 5%. A statistical classification framework was built for diagnosing cytomegalovirus status from the catalog of TCR beta chain sequences. In a later analysis, V and J genes were assigned by comparing TCR nucleotide sequences against IMGT/GENE-DB human TR gene sequences. In a later analysis, CDR3 sequences and most-parsimonious VDJ recombination scenarios were assigned using the TCRdist pipeline. In a later analysis, each TCR beta chain was defined by its CDR3 amino acid sequence together with its V-gene family, and reads lacking a unique V-gene family were excluded. A later analysis removed 550 to 700 highly shared, low-generation-probability nucleotide sequences to deal with suspected cross-contamination and a sequencing artifact. A later analysis calculated a clonal expansion index for each public chain from normalized within-repertoire ranks of inferred template counts. In a later analysis, generation probabilities were computed with a VDJ recombination model fitted to out-of-frame rearrangements, and the resulting probabilities were checked against IGoR. A later analysis scored TCR-TCR, TCR-HLA and TCR-CMV co-occurrence with hypergeometric tests, applying a repertoire-size bias correction to TCR pairs. False discovery rates were estimated in a later analysis by permuting HLA or CMV assignments 20 times. In a later analysis, co-occurring TCRs were grouped using DBSCAN, and TCRdist sequence similarity was added for clustering within HLA-allele-positive subsets. Co-occurrence clustering excluded repertoires with fewer than 30,000 or more than 120,000 public chains, plus five with anomalous nucleotide sharing. The table was pulled from immuneACCESS by TCRdb, which kept in-frame rearrangements only. Such tables lose some clones; where checked, under half of the loss comes from unresolved V genes, and the rest has no known cause. V and J calls and clone size are as listed in that table; D and trimming were resolved from the DNA. The table for this sample lists roughly 160,000 clones; roughly 82% of them were counted only once. 1.5% to 2% of the sample lies in the top ten.

Results the study describes overall, beyond this receptor: According to a later analysis, most CMV-associated TCR beta chains appeared to be HLA-restricted, and the HLA associations seemed to be driven largely by CMV exposure. Because counts were too low, about 15 rarely observed V segments, including chromosome 9 orphons, were left out of the earlier analysis of roughly 600 of the donors. A further reported finding was that TCR beta sequences accurately predicted the HLA-A and HLA-B alleles for most subjects in the first cohort. Most TCR sequences were seen in very few donors, while some public TCRs were found in many individuals. The classifier was reported to diagnose cytomegalovirus status with high specificity and sensitivity in both the original and validation cohorts. Correlated functional status among segregating V segments might be attributable to linkage disequilibrium, but an unknown experimental factor could not be ruled out. Immune exposure information for the cohort was limited to CMV serostatus. A later analysis associated around 16,000 TCR beta sequences with specific HLA alleles at a false discovery rate of 0.05. In an earlier analysis of around 600 of the donors, most TCR beta V segments were observed in productive rearrangements about 87% or about 30% of the time, broadly matching IMGT annotations. The study gave a list of under 200 TCR beta chains associated with cytomegalovirus. Strong co-occurrence of HLA alleles, especially DR and DQ, made assigning TCR associations to individual alleles difficult. In vitro tests confirmed that three of the cytomegalovirus-associated TCR beta chains recognize cytomegalovirus antigens. V-gene and J-gene trimming of TCR beta chains was associated with a missense DCLRE1C variant in a later genetic analysis, and the association was replicated in an independent cohort. The 87-base-pair reads could not distinguish some IMGT-functional V segments, including TRBV6-2 and TRBV6-3, so those segments were excluded. In a later analysis, several top co-occurrence clusters were reported to appear linked to parvovirus B19, influenza, CMV and Epstein-Barr virus. The authors suggested that the approach could potentially be extended to other disease states and immunological phenotypes. A cluster of highly shared sequence variants was judged likely to represent a technical artifact of the sequencing pipeline. A later analysis found that HLA-associated TCR beta chains were more clonally expanded and had lower generation probabilities than equally common non-associated chains. According to a later analysis, TCR association rates differed among HLA loci, with DRB1 alleles showing the most associated TCRs and HLA-C alleles showing the fewest. Roughly uniform sequencing depth across donors was assumed in presence/absence analyses, although this assumption may not hold. Compared with the roughly 700-donor mean, donors in an Asian-associated ancestry cluster had fewer N-insertions in productive TCRs, according to a later genetic analysis. Because HLA typing was unavailable for some donors at each locus, only the typed subset was used in association tests. The cohort was sequenced for TCR beta chains only, and without alpha or paired-chain data the features that could be detected were limited.

The chain is made from TRBV7-9 and TRBJ2-7; 8 middle bases align to TRBD1. The clonotype was recovered from a woman in her thirties in good health and CMV-seronegative. Sequencing was performed on PBMCs. The DNA sequence is as follows: TGTGCCAGCAGCTCAGACAGGGGCTCCTACGAGCAGTACTTC. Translated, it reads CASSSDRGSYEQYF.